Following are 24 T cell receptor beta chains from one sample sequenced in a study of T cells in Graves' hyperthyroidism and ophthalmopathy. Using RNA transcripts as the source, TCR beta CDR3 regions were amplified. HTBI primers were the set used in a first-round RT-PCR of the TCR CDR3. Each CDR3 protein is one row after TCRdb ran MiXCR on the multiplex PCR reads. The sample holds a few hundred thousand distinct CDR3 sequences, roughly 14% seen once. The sequencing sample was made of blood. The receptors originated from a woman in her late teens or twenties with Graves' hyperthyroidism.

This clonotype occurred many times. CDR3 sequence reads: CAGRGSSTGELFF. The CDR3 coding sequence is TGTGCCGGACGCGGCAGTTCAACCGGGGAGCTGTTTTTT. The V gene is TRBV2, the J gene TRBJ2-2, with D unclear. In germline, CDR1 is SNHLY, CDR2 FYNNEI. Trimming removed 11 bases at V and 5 bases at J, with 15 bases between. This CDR3 contains 13 residues.

The chain carries TRBV20-1 and TRBJ2-4; 9 bases match TRBD1. CDR1 is DFQATT and CDR2 is SNEGSKA in the germline V gene (reference sequence). The CDR3 contains 13 residues. The ends lost 4 bases at V and 7 bases at J; junction bases unmatched: 5. The CDR3: CSATGTGRNIQYF. CDR3 in DNA: TGCAGTGCTACTGGGACAGGGAGGAACATTCAGTACTTC.

The V and J genes are TRBV6-1 and TRBJ2-5; 15 positions agree with TRBD2. The CDR3 consists of 17 residues. Germline CDR1 reads MNHNS; CDR2 reads SASEGT. V lost 6 bases, J lost 5 bases, and 10 bases stayed unmatched. The CDR3 region is CASSQRTSGREEETQYF. CDR3 sequence (DNA): TGTGCCAGCAGCCAACGGACTAGCGGGAGGGAGGAGGAGACCCAGTACTTC.

This clonotype was recorded many times. The V and J genes are TRBV27 and TRBJ1-6; 8 bases align to TRBD1. With V trimmed by 0 bases and J by 5 bases, 6 bases remained unmatched. Germline V gene lookup returns CDR1 MNHEY and CDR2 SMNVEV (reference sequence). The CDR3 runs 17 residues. The CDR3 reads CASSLSAGGSDNSPLHF. Here the CDR3 DNA reads TGTGCCAGCAGTTTATCGGCAGGGGGCTCGGATAATTCACCCCTCCACTTT.

This clonotype was detected many times. The chain uses TRBV20-1 and TRBJ2-1; no reliable D call. V gave up 3 bases and J gave up 6 bases, with 6 bases separating them. Germline V gives CDR1 DFQATT, CDR2 SNEGSKA (reference sequence). CDR3 length: 11 residues. The CDR3 region has the DNA TGCAGTGCTAGTTCCGGCAATGAGCAGTTCTTC. It specifies CSASSGNEQFF.

V and J are TRBV29-1 and TRBJ1-2; TRBD1 aligns across 7 bases. The CDR3 spans 14 residues. J lost 7 bases, V lost 3 bases, and 11 bases had no gene match. Germline V gene sequence: CDR1 SQVTM, CDR2 ANQGSEA. CDR3 in DNA: TGCAGCGTTGAGCTCCAGGGGGGAATAGTTGGCTACACCTTC. Protein sequence: CSVELQGGIVGYTF.

The table lists this clonotype with many counts. The chain has TRBV9 and TRBJ1-5; no firm D call. The V gene lost 2 bases and the J gene lost 1 base, with 16 bases spanning the gap. In germline, CDR1 is SGDLS, CDR2 YYNGEE. There are 17 residues in the CDR3. The CDR3 is CASSVSSGSESNQPQHF. The CDR3 DNA reads as TGTGCCAGCAGCGTCTCGTCGGGGTCGGAAAGCAATCAGCCCCAGCATTTT.

The chain combines TRBV27 with TRBJ2-1, with TRBD1 identical over 7 bases. The CDR3 sequence is 14 residues long. J lost 12 bases, V lost 5 bases, and 13 bases had no gene match. The germline V gene has CDR1 MNHEY and CDR2 SMNVEV (reference sequence). CDR3 coding DNA: TGTGCCAGCAGTCCGGGCCCTCGGGACAGCGGGCAGTTCTTC. Encoded protein: CASSPGPRDSGQFF.

This clonotype was seen ten or more times. The CDR3 DNA reads TGTGCCAGCGTAAAGACAGTATACACCACCGGGGAGCTGTTTTTT. Translation gives CASVKTVYTTGELFF. V is TRBV12-3 or TRBV12-4 and J is TRBJ2-2, with a tentative D call TRBD1 (5 bases). V lost 8 bases and J 4 bases, leaving 17 bases between the germline ends. The CDR3 spans 15 residues.

A word on this clonotype: This may stem from a read error, because a much larger clone lies one nucleotide away. The chain is built from TRBV12-3 or TRBV12-4 and TRBJ1-4, with a possible D match to TRBD1 (5 bases). The CDR3 runs to 16 residues. V dropped 6 bases and J dropped 0 bases, with 14 bases sitting between them. Here the CDR3 DNA reads TGTGCCAGCAGCCCTGGACACGGTACAACTAATGAAAAACTGTTTTTT. The encoded protein is CASSPGHGTTNEKLFF.

This clonotype has a count of ten or more. The V call is TRBV7-3, the J call TRBJ2-2, with 7 nucleotides matching TRBD1. CDR1 is SGHTA, CDR2 FQGTGA, per germline. V shed 6 bases and J 5 bases; nucleotides not matched to a gene: 9. CDR3 length: 15 amino acids. In nucleotides, the CDR3 is TGTGCCAGCAGTTACAGGGGTACAACTACCGGGGAGCTGTTTTTT. Its protein is CASSYRGTTTGELFF. The full variable domain, completed using reference TRBV7-3 and TRBJ2-2, is GAGVSQTPSNKVTEKGKYVELRCDPISGHTALYWYRQSLGQGPEFLIYFQGTGAADDSGLPNDRFFAVRPEGSVSTLKIQRTERGDSAVYLCASSYRGTTTGELFFGEGSRLTVL.

There are many counts of this clonotype. This chain links TRBV2 with TRBJ2-3; 11 nucleotides agree with TRBD2. Per germline, CDR1 SNHLY and CDR2 FYNNEI. V gave up 8 bases and J gave up 4 bases; unmatched junction bases: 5. The CDR3 length is 14 residues. The CDR3 bases are TGTGCCAGCGCTACTAGCGGGGGTCCAGATACGCAGTATTTT. Protein: CASATSGGPDTQYF.

This chain connects TRBV7-9 to TRBJ1-2, with D maybe TRBD1 (6 bases). The CDR3 loop spans 15 amino acids. Germline CDR1 and CDR2: SEHNR and FQNEAQ (reference sequence). The V end was cut by 0 bases, the J end by 3 bases, with 11 bases between. The CDR3 sequence is CASSLAGAGYYGYTF. CDR3 in DNA: TGTGCCAGCAGCTTAGCGGGGGCAGGGTACTATGGCTACACCTTC.

In this sample, this clonotype turned up a few times. This sequence joins TRBV20-1 and TRBJ2-5; TRBD2 aligns across 10 bases. Germline CDR1 reads DFQATT; CDR2 reads SNEGSKA (reference sequence). Germline trimming cut 3 bases from V and 2 bases from J; bases unmatched to any gene: 6. This CDR3 is built from 15 residues. CDR3 nucleotides: TGCAGTGCTAGTACACTAGCGGGGACTCAAGAGACCCAGTACTTC. It codes for CSASTLAGTQETQYF.

The rearrangement links TRBV4-1 to TRBJ2-1; D is perhaps TRBD2 (6 bases). The CDR3 is made up of 16 amino acids. From germline, CDR1 is MGHRA and CDR2 YSYEKL. The V gene lost 2 bases and the J gene lost 8 bases, with 19 bases spanning the gap. The CDR3 protein is CASSQPGEARGYEQFF. The CDR3 DNA follows: TGCGCCAGCAGCCAACCCGGGGAGGCCCGCGGCTATGAGCAGTTCTTC.

The V and J genes are TRBV9 and TRBJ1-1, with 7 bases that match TRBD1. The CDR3 consists of 16 residues. From germline, CDR1 is SGDLS and CDR2 YYNGEE. The ends lost 6 bases at V and 2 bases at J; junction bases unmatched: 13. CDR3 in amino acids: CASKVIGGQSNTEAFF. CDR3 in DNA: TGTGCCAGCAAAGTAATCGGGGGACAGAGCAACACTGAAGCTTTCTTT.

V usage is TRBV14 and J usage is TRBJ2-1, with 9 bases lining up with TRBD2. With V trimmed by 4 bases and J by 4 bases, 8 bases remained unmatched. The V gene's germline CDR1 is SGHDN and CDR2 FVKESK. The CDR3 runs 16 residues. The CDR3 DNA is TGTGCCAGCAGCCCCGACCTCCTAGCGGGATACAATGAGCAGTTCTTC. Protein sequence: CASSPDLLAGYNEQFF.

The V and J genes are TRBV13 and TRBJ1-5; D is possibly TRBD1 (5 bases). Germline V gene lookup returns CDR1 PRHDT and CDR2 FYEKMQ (reference sequence). Between the trimmed V and J ends, which lost 6 bases and 5 bases, there was a span of 11 bases. The CDR3 consists of 13 residues. This chain's CDR3 is CASRKDSYQPQHF. The CDR3 nucleotides read TGTGCCAGCAGGAAAGACAGTTATCAGCCCCAGCATTTT.

There are many counts of this clonotype. The chain joins TRBV18 to TRBJ2-3, with D possibly matching TRBD1 (5 bases). The CDR3 spans 15 residues. V lost 3 bases and J 3 bases, leaving 13 bases between the germline ends. Looked up from germline, CDR1 is KGHSH and CDR2 is LQKENI. As DNA, the CDR3 is TGTGCCAGCTCACCCAGCCGGCAGGGAACAGATACGCAGTATTTT. Encoded protein: CASSPSRQGTDTQYF.

Many counts were recorded for this clonotype. V usage is TRBV10-3 and J usage is TRBJ1-5; 7 positions agree with TRBD1. The CDR3 totals 14 residues. CDR1 and CDR2 from the germline V gene are ENHRY and SYGVKD. After removal of 6 bases from V and 7 bases from J, the junction contained 9 bases not matched to a gene. DNA for the CDR3: TGTGCCATCAGATCAGGGGGGACCGGGCAGCCCCAGCATTTT. Encoded protein: CAIRSGGTGQPQHF.

This chain links TRBV6-9 with TRBJ2-7, with D possibly being TRBD2 (7 bases). Per the germline V gene, CDR1 is MNHGY and CDR2 is SVAAGI. V was cut by 3 bases and J by 1 base, with 16 bases left in between. The CDR3 has 16 residues. The CDR3 nucleotides read TGTGCCAGCAGTTACAGTACGGGGGGCCTATCCTACGAGCAGTACTTC. This translates into CASSYSTGGLSYEQYF.

The table lists this clonotype with many counts. This sequence joins TRBV6-6 and TRBJ1-4; no clear D gene. V was cut by 2 bases and J by 0 bases, with 7 bases left in between. This CDR3 region has 15 residues. Germline lookup yields CDR1 MNHNY and CDR2 SVGAGI (reference sequence). The CDR3 is CASSYRAPTNEKLFF. The CDR3, as DNA: TGTGCCAGCAGTTACAGGGCACCAACTAATGAAAAACTGTTTTTT.

On this clonotype itself: A much larger clone is a single base away; this may be a read error. The rearrangement links TRBV28 to TRBJ1-2; possibly TRBD1 for D (6 bases). V was shortened by 1 base and J by 13 bases, with 16 bases between the two germline ends. This CDR3 region has 13 residues. Germline V lookup: CDR1 MDHEN, CDR2 SYDVKM. The CDR3 DNA is TGTGCCAGCAGTTTATACCCCGCACAGGGTGTCACCTTC. Its protein product is CASSLYPAQGVTF.

This clonotype was seen many times. V and J are TRBV5-1 and TRBJ2-7; the match to TRBD1 covers 7 bases. V shed 1 base and J 5 bases; nucleotides not matched to a gene: 15. There are 17 residues in the CDR3. From germline, CDR1 is SGHRS and CDR2 YFSETQ. In DNA, the CDR3 is TGCGCCAGCAGCTTGTCCTCGACAGGGAAGATCCTCCACGAGCAGTACTTC. This encodes CASSLSSTGKILHEQYF.